A single sample gave rise to the 13 T cell receptor beta chains below, sequenced in a study of shared clonotypes between healthy human individuals. The repertoire was sequenced with immunoSEQ multiplex PCR; TCRdb's copy has only in-frame clones and lacks some. Counted here are about 1 million clones, 65% to 75% occurring once; the ten biggest clones make up roughly 1.5%. The sequencing sample was made of memory CD4+ T cells sorted from blood. Subset defined: CD45RA-negative fraction. These receptors all stem from a man younger than 35 in good health.

This clone appeared many times. This chain uses TRBV28 with TRBJ1-2, with 10 bases that match TRBD1. V was pared by 4 bases and J by 7 bases, with 12 bases of the junction left unmatched. Germline lookup yields CDR1 MDHEN and CDR2 SYDVKM. The CDR3 is 16 residues long. CDR3 loop: CASSSGGRGQGSGYTF. The DNA for the CDR3 is TGTGCCAGCAGTTCAGGGGGAAGGGGACAGGGGTCTGGCTACACCTTC.

This clone was recorded a few times. This chain uses TRBV5-1 with TRBJ2-7, with D tentatively TRBD1 or TRBD2 (5 bases each). Per the germline V gene, CDR1 is SGHRS and CDR2 is YFSETQ. V was pared by 0 bases and J by 2 bases, with 12 bases between. This CDR3 is built from 15 residues. CDR3: CASSLALRGPYEQYF. CDR3 coding DNA: TGCGCCAGCAGCTTGGCCCTGAGGGGCCCCTACGAGCAGTACTTC.

The chain links TRBV30 to TRBJ2-3; 12 bases agree with TRBD2. Unmatched junction bases numbered 6, after V lost 4 bases and J lost 7 bases. The CDR3 spans 14 residues. Germline CDR1 reads GTSNPN; CDR2 reads SVGIG (reference sequence). The CDR3 region is CAWTSSGRANTQYF. The CDR3 DNA follows: TGTGCCTGGACATCTAGCGGGAGGGCCAATACGCAGTATTTT.

The chain uses TRBV10-2 and TRBJ2-5; D unresolved. V was cut by 4 bases and J by 4 bases, with 10 bases left in between. The CDR3 has 13 residues. CDR1 is WSHSY and CDR2 is SAAADI in the germline V gene. In DNA form, the CDR3 reads TGCGCCAGCAGTGGTACAAGGGTAGAGACCCAGTACTTC. This encodes CASSGTRVETQYF.

J is TRBJ2-6 and V is TRBV7-2; tentative D call: TRBD2 (6 bases). The CDR3 runs 17 residues. Trimming pared 4 bases from V and 3 bases from J, leaving 16 bases between. Germline lookup yields CDR1 SGHTA and CDR2 FQGNSA. The CDR3 here is CASSSGGTGRGANVLTF. The DNA for the CDR3 is TGTGCCAGCAGCTCCGGAGGGACCGGGCGTGGGGCCAACGTCCTGACTTTC.

The sample holds a few counts of this clone. The chain carries TRBV30 and TRBJ1-1; D is undetermined. Trimming stripped 4 bases from V and 0 bases from J, with 9 bases between. CDR1 is GTSNPN, CDR2 SVGIG, per germline (reference sequence). The CDR3 is 13 amino acids. The CDR3 is CAWTLQLNTEAFF. The CDR3 region has the DNA TGTGCCTGGACGTTACAGTTGAACACTGAAGCTTTCTTT.

The V call is TRBV5-1, the J call TRBJ1-6; 8 bases map to TRBD1. The CDR3 is 15 residues long. The germline CDR1 and CDR2 sequences are SGHRS and YFSETQ. J lost 6 bases, V lost 3 bases, and 5 bases had no gene match. The CDR3 sequence is CASSSPGQGNSPLHF. The CDR3 DNA reads as TGCGCCAGCAGCTCCCCCGGACAGGGTAATTCACCCCTCCACTTT.

The chain has TRBV2 and TRBJ2-3; no firm D call. V was clipped by 1 base and J by 7 bases, with 6 bases between them. The CDR3 is 12 amino acids. Germline V gene data show CDR1 as SNHLY and CDR2 as FYNNEI. The CDR3 DNA sequence: TGTGCCAGCAGTGAAGGCAGACATACGCAGTATTTT. It is translated as CASSEGRHTQYF.

As regards this clone: Other DNA sequences from this sample encode an identical CDR3 as well. V is TRBV2 and J is TRBJ1-4; D uncertain. Deletions cut 4 bases from V and 8 bases from J, with 5 bases between. The germline gives CDR1 SNHLY, CDR2 FYNNEI. The length of the CDR3 is 11 residues. The CDR3, as DNA: TGTGCCAGCAGTGGACGGGAAAAACTGTTTTTT. Translation: CASSGREKLFF.

This clone has only a few counts. The rearrangement links TRBV19 to TRBJ1-1, with no clear D. This CDR3 spans 14 amino acids. Trimming stripped 5 bases from V and 1 base from J, with 11 bases between. Germline V lookup: CDR1 LNHDA, CDR2 SQIVND (reference sequence). Here the CDR3 reads CASSESGGNTEAFF. The CDR3 nucleotides read TGTGCCAGTAGTGAGTCCGGCGGGAACACTGAAGCTTTCTTT.

The rearrangement uses TRBV2 and TRBJ1-3, with TRBD1 matching 7 bases. With 6 bases clipped from V and 2 bases from J, the junction kept 7 bases outside the gene matches. The CDR3 sequence is 15 residues long. CDR1 and CDR2 (germline): SNHLY, FYNNEI. DNA of the CDR3: TGTGCCAGCAGGGATTCAGGGGGGACTGGAAACACCATATATTTT. As protein: CASRDSGGTGNTIYF.

This clone was observed many times. This sequence joins TRBV2 and TRBJ1-5, with D possibly being TRBD1 (6 bases). CDR3 length: 14 amino acids. CDR1 and CDR2 (germline): SNHLY, FYNNEI. Trimming stripped 3 bases from V and 3 bases from J, with 9 bases between. CDR3 nucleotide sequence: TGTGCCAGCAGTGAGGGGGCCCCCAATCAGCCCCAGCATTTT. Amino acids: CASSEGAPNQPQHF.

V and J are TRBV28 and TRBJ2-5, with TRBD1 matching over 8 bases. The CDR3 is made up of 14 amino acids. The germline gives CDR1 MDHEN, CDR2 SYDVKM. V shed 8 bases and J 7 bases; nucleotides not matched to a gene: 12. The CDR3: CASAEGQAIRTQYF. The DNA of the CDR3 is TGTGCCAGCGCCGAGGGACAGGCAATCAGGACCCAGTACTTC. The full variable domain, its missing parts supplied by reference TRBV28 and TRBJ2-5, is DVKVTQSSRYLVKRTGEKVFLECVQDMDHENMFWYRQDPGLGLRLIYFSYDVKMKEKGDIPEGYSVSREKKERFSLILESASTNQTSMYLCASAEGQAIRTQYFGPGTRLLVL.